These T cell receptor beta chains were read from a single sample in a study of PD-1 blockade in classical Hodgkin lymphoma. TCRdb's copy holds only in-frame clones and misses some; the assay was immunoSEQ multiplex PCR. The table lists under 6,000 clones, 82% of them singletons. The material sequenced was CD8+ T cells from blood, taken at baseline. Every receptor here comes from a human donor with classical Hodgkin lymphoma. The CDR3 runs from the conserved cysteine through the conserved F or W. A D gene is named only where the DNA matches it firmly. Not all rows give a size; the values are once, few, many and, for expanded clones, a class.

>TRBJ2-5|-|-|TRBV4-3
TGCGCCAGCAGCCAAGATAGGGCAGGCTTAGAGACCCAGTACTTC
CASSQDRAGLETQYF
>TRBJ2-7|TRBD1|-|TRBV6-5
TGTGCCAGCAGTGGGACAGGGCCTCTATACGAGCAGTACTTC
CASSGTGPLYEQYF
>TRBJ1-3|-|-|TRBV4-3
TGCGCCAGCAGCCCGGGAAGGAGCTCTGGAAACACCATATATTTT
CASSPGRSSGNTIYF
>TRBJ2-7|-|-|TRBV15
TGTGCCACCAGCAGAGCACAGTACATTCCTTACGAGCAGTACTTC
CATSRAQYIPYEQYF
>TRBJ2-3|TRBD2|-|TRBV28
TGTGCCAGCAGTTTACCCCGCCTCTCGGGGGGGCCCACAGATACGCAGTATTTT
CASSLPRLSGGPTDTQYF
>TRBJ2-1|TRBD1|-|TRBV27
TGTGCCAGCAAATTACCCCGACAGGGGGCCGACAATGAGCAGTTCTTC
CASKLPRQGADNEQFF
>TRBJ2-7|TRBD1|-|TRBV4-3
TGCGCCAGCAGCCAGTCCGGGACAGGGGGTTACGAGCAGTACTTC
CASSQSGTGGYEQYF
>TRBJ1-2|-|-|TRBV9
TGTGCCAGCGGGGGGCAGGTCTATGGCTACACCTTC
CASGGQVYGYTF
>TRBJ1-4|TRBD1|-|TRBV14
TGTGCCAGCAGCCAACCCCGGACAGGGGAATGGAGAGCTAATGAAAAACTGTTTTTT
CASSQPRTGEWRANEKLFF
>TRBJ1-5|-|-|TRBV10-2
TGCGCCAGCAGTTCCGGCCCCGAGAATCAGCCCCAGCATTTT
CASSSGPENQPQHF
>TRBJ1-1|TRBD1|few|TRBV5-6
TGTGCCAGCAGCGGTGACAGGGACTCTGAAGCTTTCTTT
CASSGDRDSEAFF
>TRBJ2-2|TRBD1|-|TRBV7-8
TGTGCCAGCAGCTTAGGAGAGGGACAGGGGGCGACCGGGGAGCTGTTTTTT
CASSLGEGQGATGELFF